Listed below are T cell receptor beta chains from one sample, sequenced in a study of OX40 agonist ivuxolimab in advanced cancers. Libraries were prepared by immunoSEQ multiplex PCR; TCRdb keeps only in-frame clonotypes and omits some of them. The sample carries 60,000 or so clones, around 83% recorded once. Sequencing used CD4+ or CD8+ T cells sorted from blood, obtained in a trial of the OX40 agonist ivuxolimab. These receptors were collected from an adult with an advanced solid tumor such as melanoma, head and neck, liver or kidney cancer. The CDR3 runs from the conserved cysteine through the conserved F or W. The order of the fields is D gene, J gene, clone size, V gene, CDR3 DNA, CDR3 protein. A D gene is named only where the DNA matches it firmly. The size field is filled for only some rows; it gives once, few, many or a size class.

-	TRBJ2-1	-	TRBV4-1	TGCGCCAGCAGCCCGAGCGGGCAACTCCGTTACAATGAGCAGTTCTTC	CASSPSGQLRYNEQFF
-	TRBJ2-1	-	TRBV7-9	TGTGCCAGCAGCTTAGGGTGGGAGCAGTTCTTC	CASSLGWEQFF
TRBD2	TRBJ2-5	-	TRBV7-2	TGTGCTACAGGCTCGACTAGCGGGAGTGGAGAGACCCAGTACTTC	CATGSTSGSGETQYF
TRBD2	TRBJ2-2	-	TRBV27	TGTGCCAGCACTAGACTAGCGGGGGCCGGGGAGCTGTTTTTT	CASTRLAGAGELFF
-	TRBJ1-2	few	TRBV19	TGTGCCAGTAGTATGCAGGGGTCGTCGTATGGCTACACCTTC	CASSMQGSSYGYTF
-	TRBJ2-2	-	TRBV9	TGTGCCAGCACCGGATCTCGGTTAGAGTCCACCGGGGAGCTGTTTTTT	CASTGSRLESTGELFF
-	TRBJ2-5	-	TRBV5-4	TGTGCCAGCAGCTTCGGGGTACGGAAACAAGAGACCCAGTACTTC	CASSFGVRKQETQYF
-	TRBJ2-5	-	TRBV5-5	TGTGCCAGCAGCCGCGATTGGGACTCCTTAAGTGAGACCCAGTACTTC	CASSRDWDSLSETQYF
-	TRBJ1-2	-	TRBV6-6	TGTGCCAGCGGTCTCCCTGAGGGCAGAGGACGCTACACCTTC	CASGLPEGRGRYTF
TRBD2	TRBJ2-3	-	TRBV28	TGTGCCAGCAGTTTGGGGGGGGAAGATACGCAGTATTTT	CASSLGGEDTQYF
-	TRBJ2-1	-	TRBV7-2	TGTGCCAGCAGCTTAAGGATGGGTGAGCAGTTCTTC	CASSLRMGEQFF
TRBD1	TRBJ2-3	once	TRBV14	TGTGCCAGCAGCCTCCGGGACAGGGGCACAGATACGCAGTATTTT	CASSLRDRGTDTQYF
TRBD2	TRBJ2-1	-	TRBV28	TGTGCCAGCAGTTCCCACCTCTCGGGGGGTGAGCAGTTCTTC	CASSSHLSGGEQFF
-	TRBJ2-5	-	TRBV7-9	TGTGCCAGCCGTTTGGGCGGAGTCCAAGAGACCCAGTACTTC	CASRLGGVQETQYF
-	TRBJ1-5	medium-sized	TRBV5-6	TGTGCCAGCCCCCGGGGAGATCAGCCCCAGCATTTT	CASPRGDQPQHF
-	TRBJ2-7	-	TRBV12-5	TGTGCTAGTGGCCCCCGGGAATCCTACGAGCAGTACTTC	CASGPRESYEQYF
-	TRBJ2-7	-	TRBV18	TGTGCCAGCTCACCAGGCAGGGATCTAGGAGAGCAGTACTTC	CASSPGRDLGEQYF
-	TRBJ2-2	-	TRBV7-2	TGTGCCAGCAGCCTAACGACCGGGGAGCTGTTTTTT	CASSLTTGELFF
TRBD1	TRBJ1-1	-	TRBV30	TGTGCCTGGAGTGTACCGGACAGGGGGAACACTGAAGCTTTCTTT	CAWSVPDRGNTEAFF
-	TRBJ2-5	-	TRBV30	TGTGCCTGGAGTGTAGGTGGGACCACGTCTAAGGAGACCCAGTACTTC	CAWSVGGTTSKETQYF
-	TRBJ2-1	-	TRBV14	TGTGCCAGCAGCTACGGAGATTATAATGAGCAGTTCTTC	CASSYGDYNEQFF
TRBD1	TRBJ1-2	-	TRBV6-5	TGTGCCAGCAGTTACTCGTGGGACAGAGATGGCTACACCTTC	CASSYSWDRDGYTF
-	TRBJ1-5	-	TRBV4-3	TGCGCCAGCAGCCAAGACCCCTGGAAGGCGGGGTGGAATCAGCCCCAGCATTTT	CASSQDPWKAGWNQPQHF
-	TRBJ2-7	-	TRBV28	TGTGCCAGCCTTTCTGGAGTCTCGAAAGAGTACTTC	CASLSGVSKEYF
TRBD1	TRBJ1-5	-	TRBV19	TGTGCCAGTAGTACCAGGGACAGGGTCAATCAGCCCCAGCATTTT	CASSTRDRVNQPQHF
-	TRBJ1-5	-	TRBV28	TGTGCCAGCAGTGCAACAGGGTCGCCTGATCAGCCCCAGCATTTT	CASSATGSPDQPQHF
-	TRBJ2-7	-	TRBV6-6	TGTGCCAGCAGTTACTCGAGGACGGGGAGCGGCTACGAGCAGTACTTC	CASSYSRTGSGYEQYF
TRBD2	TRBJ2-1	few	TRBV28	TGTGCCAGCAGTTTATGGACCGGGACTAGCTCCTACAATGAGCAGTTCTTC	CASSLWTGTSSYNEQFF
-	TRBJ1-1	-	TRBV11-2	TGTGCCAGCAGCGAGATCGGATATGAAGCTTTCTTT	CASSEIGYEAFF
TRBD2	TRBJ2-1	-	TRBV28	TGTGCCAGCAACTCTCCTGGCGGGAGTGTTTATGAGCAGTTCTTC	CASNSPGGSVYEQFF
-	TRBJ2-3	-	TRBV7-9	TGTGCCAGCAGCTTCGTCTCCACTGGCACAGATACGCAGTATTTT	CASSFVSTGTDTQYF
TRBD1	TRBJ2-7	-	TRBV27	TGTGCCAGTAGAGGACAGGGCGGAACGTACTTC	CASRGQGGTYF
-	TRBJ1-1	-	TRBV11-2	TGTGCCAGCAGCTTAGAAAGAGAGAACACTGAAGCTTTCTTT	CASSLERENTEAFF
-	TRBJ2-6	few	TRBV4-2	TGTGCCAGCAGCCAAGAGTCGACCGTCTCTGGGGCCAACGTCCTGACTTTC	CASSQESTVSGANVLTF
TRBD1	TRBJ1-5	-	TRBV6-1	TGTGCCAGCAGGACCAGGGGGGGTCAGCCCCAGCATTTT	CASRTRGGQPQHF
-	TRBJ1-4	-	TRBV7-6	TGTGCCAGCAGCTTCTGGACAGATAATGAAAAACTGTTTTTT	CASSFWTDNEKLFF